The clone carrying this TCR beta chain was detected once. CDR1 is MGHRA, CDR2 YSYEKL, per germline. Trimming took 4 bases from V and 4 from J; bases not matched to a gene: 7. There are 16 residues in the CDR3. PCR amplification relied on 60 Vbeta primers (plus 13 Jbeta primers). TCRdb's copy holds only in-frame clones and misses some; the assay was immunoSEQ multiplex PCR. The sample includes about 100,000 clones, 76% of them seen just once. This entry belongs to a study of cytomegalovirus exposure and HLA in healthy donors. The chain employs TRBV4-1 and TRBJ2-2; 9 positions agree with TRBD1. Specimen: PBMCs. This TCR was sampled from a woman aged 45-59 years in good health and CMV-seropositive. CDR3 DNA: TGCGCCAGCAGCCGTTCCGACAGGGGGAGCACCGGGGAGCTGTTTTTT. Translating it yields CASSRSDRGSTGELFF.